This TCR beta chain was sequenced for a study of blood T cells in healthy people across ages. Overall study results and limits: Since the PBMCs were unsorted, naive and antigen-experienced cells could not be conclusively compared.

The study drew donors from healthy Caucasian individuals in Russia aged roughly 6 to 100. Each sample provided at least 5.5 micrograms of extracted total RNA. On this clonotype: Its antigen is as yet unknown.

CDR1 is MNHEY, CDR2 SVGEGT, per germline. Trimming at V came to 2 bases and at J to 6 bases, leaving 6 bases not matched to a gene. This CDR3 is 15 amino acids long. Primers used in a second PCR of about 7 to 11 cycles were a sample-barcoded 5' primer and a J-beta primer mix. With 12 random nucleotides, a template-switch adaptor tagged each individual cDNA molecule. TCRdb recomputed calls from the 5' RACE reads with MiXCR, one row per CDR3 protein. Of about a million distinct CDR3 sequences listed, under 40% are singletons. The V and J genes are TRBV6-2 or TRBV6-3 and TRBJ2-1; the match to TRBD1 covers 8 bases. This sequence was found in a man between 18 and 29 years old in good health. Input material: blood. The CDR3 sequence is CASSYTTGVTNEQFF. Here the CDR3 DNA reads TGTGCCAGCAGTTACACGACAGGGGTCACCAATGAGCAGTTCTTC.